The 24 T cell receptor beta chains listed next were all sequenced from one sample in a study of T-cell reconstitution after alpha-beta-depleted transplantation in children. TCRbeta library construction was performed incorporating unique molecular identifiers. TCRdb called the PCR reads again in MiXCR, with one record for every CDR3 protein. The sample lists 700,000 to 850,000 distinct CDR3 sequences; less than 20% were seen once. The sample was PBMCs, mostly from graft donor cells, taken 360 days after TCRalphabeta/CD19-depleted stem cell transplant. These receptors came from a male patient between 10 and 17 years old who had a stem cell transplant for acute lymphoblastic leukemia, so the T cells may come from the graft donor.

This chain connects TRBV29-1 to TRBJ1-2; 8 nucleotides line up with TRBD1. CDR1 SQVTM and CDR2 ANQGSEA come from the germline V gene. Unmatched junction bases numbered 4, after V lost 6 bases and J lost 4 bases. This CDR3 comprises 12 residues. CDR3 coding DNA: TGCAGCGTGGAGGACAGGGTCTATGGCTACACCTTC. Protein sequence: CSVEDRVYGYTF.

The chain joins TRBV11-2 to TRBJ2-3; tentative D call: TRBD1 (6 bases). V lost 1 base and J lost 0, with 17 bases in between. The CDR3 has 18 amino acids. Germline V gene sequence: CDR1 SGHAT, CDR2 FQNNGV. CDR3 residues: CASSLGSFRGQSTDTQYF. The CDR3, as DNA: TGTGCCAGCAGCTTAGGGTCGTTTAGGGGACAAAGCACAGATACGCAGTATTTT.

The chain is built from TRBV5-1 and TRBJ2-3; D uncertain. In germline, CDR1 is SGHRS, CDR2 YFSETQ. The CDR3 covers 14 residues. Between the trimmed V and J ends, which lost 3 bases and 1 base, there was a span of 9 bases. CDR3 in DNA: TGCGCCAGCAGCTGGAATGCTGGCACAGATACGCAGTATTTT. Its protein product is CASSWNAGTDTQYF. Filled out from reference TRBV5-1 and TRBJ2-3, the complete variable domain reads KAGVTQTPRYLIKTRGQQVTLSCSPISGHRSVSWYQQTPGQGLQFLFEYFSETQRNKGNFPGRFSGRQFSNSRSEMNVSTLELGDSALYLCASSWNAGTDTQYFGPGTRLTVL.

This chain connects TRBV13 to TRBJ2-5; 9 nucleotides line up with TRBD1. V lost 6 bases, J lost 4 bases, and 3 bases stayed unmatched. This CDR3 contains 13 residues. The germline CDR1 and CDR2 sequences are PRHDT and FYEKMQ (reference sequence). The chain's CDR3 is CASRQDRGETQYF. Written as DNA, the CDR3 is TGTGCCAGCAGGCAGGACAGGGGAGAGACCCAGTACTTC. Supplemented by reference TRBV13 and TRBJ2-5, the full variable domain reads AAGVIQSPRHLIKEKRETATLKCYPIPRHDTVYWYQQGPGQDPQFLISFYEKMQSDKGSIPDRFSAQQFSDYHSELNMSSLELGDSALYFCASRQDRGETQYFGPGTRLLVL.

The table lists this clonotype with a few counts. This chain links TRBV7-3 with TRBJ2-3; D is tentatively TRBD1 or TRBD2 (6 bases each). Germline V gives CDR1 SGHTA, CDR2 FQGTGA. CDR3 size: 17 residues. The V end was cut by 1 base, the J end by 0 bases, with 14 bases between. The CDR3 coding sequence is TGTGCCAGCAGCTTAATCTCTGTAGGGGGGAGCACAGATACGCAGTATTTT. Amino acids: CASSLISVGGSTDTQYF.

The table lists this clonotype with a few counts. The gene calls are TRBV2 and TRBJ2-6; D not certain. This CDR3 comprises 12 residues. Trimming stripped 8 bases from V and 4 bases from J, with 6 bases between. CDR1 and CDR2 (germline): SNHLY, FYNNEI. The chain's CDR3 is CASYTGANVLTF. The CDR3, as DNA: TGTGCCAGCTACACGGGGGCCAACGTCCTGACTTTC.

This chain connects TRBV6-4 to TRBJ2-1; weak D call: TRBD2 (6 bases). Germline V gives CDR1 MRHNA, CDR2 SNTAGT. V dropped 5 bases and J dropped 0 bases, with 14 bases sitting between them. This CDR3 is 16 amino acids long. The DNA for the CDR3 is TGTGCCAGCAGTCGGGACTTTGCGAGCTCCTACAATGAGCAGTTCTTC. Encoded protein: CASSRDFASSYNEQFF.

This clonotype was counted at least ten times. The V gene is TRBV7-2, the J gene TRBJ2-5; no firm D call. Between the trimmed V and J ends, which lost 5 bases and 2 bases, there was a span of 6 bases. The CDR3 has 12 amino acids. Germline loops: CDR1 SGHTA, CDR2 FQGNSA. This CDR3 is CASSRAQETQYF. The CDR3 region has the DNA TGTGCCAGCAGCAGAGCTCAAGAGACCCAGTACTTC.

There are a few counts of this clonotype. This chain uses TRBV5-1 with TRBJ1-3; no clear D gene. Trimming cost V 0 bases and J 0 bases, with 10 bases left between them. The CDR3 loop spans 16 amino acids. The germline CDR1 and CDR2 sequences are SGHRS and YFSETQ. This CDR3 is CASSLGTVPSGNTIYF. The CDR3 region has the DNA TGCGCCAGCAGCTTGGGTACAGTCCCCTCTGGAAACACCATATATTTT.

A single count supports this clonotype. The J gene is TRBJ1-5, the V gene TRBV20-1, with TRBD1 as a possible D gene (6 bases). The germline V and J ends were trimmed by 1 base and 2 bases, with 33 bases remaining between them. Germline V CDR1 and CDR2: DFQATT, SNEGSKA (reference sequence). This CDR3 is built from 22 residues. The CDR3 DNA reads TGCAGTGCTAGAGTCGCTAGACCTGGACAGATAAGGGTGGGTGAGGGCAATCAGCCCCAGCATTTT. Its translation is CSARVARPGQIRVGEGNQPQHF.

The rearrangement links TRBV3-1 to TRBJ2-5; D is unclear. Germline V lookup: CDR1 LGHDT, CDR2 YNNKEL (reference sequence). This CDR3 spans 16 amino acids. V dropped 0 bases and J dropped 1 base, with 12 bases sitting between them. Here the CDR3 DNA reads TGTGCCAGCAGCCAAGAGCGGCAGCTTCGCCAAGAGACCCAGTACTTC. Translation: CASSQERQLRQETQYF.

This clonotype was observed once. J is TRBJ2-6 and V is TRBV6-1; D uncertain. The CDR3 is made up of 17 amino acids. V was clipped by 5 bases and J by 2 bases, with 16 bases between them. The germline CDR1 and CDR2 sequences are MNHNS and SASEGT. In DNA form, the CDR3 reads TGTGCCAGCAGTCGACCGCGGTACAGCCCTGGGGCCAACGTCCTGACTTTC. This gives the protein CASSRPRYSPGANVLTF.

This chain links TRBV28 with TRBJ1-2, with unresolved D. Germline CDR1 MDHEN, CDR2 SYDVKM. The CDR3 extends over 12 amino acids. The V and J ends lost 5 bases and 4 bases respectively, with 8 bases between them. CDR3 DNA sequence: TGTGCCAGCAGTAGGCTGGGCTATGGCTACACCTTC. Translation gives CASSRLGYGYTF.

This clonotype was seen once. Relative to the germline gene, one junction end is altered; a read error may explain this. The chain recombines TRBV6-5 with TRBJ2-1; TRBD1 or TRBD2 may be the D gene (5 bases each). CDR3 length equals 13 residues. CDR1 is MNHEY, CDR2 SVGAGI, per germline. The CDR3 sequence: CASSYSGTIGFLF. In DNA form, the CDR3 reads TGTGCCAGCAGTTACTCTGGGACGATCGGCTTCCTTTTC.

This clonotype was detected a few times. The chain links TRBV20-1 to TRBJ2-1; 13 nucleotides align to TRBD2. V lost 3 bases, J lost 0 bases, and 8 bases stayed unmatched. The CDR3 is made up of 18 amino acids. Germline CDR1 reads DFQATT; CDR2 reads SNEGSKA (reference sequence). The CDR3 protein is CSASAGTSGVGSYNEQFF. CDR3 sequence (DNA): TGCAGTGCTAGCGCCGGGACTAGCGGGGTCGGCTCCTACAATGAGCAGTTCTTC.

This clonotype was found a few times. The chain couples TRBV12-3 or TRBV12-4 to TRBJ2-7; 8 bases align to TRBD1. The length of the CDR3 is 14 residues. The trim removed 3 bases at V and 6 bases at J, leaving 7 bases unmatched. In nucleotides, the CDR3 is TGTGCCAGCAGTTTTAGTCCGACAGGGGTCGAGCAGTACTTC. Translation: CASSFSPTGVEQYF.

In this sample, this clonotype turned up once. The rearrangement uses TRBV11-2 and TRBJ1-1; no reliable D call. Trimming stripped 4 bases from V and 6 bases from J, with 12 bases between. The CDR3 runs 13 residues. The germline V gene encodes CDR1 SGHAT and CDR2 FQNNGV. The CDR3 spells CASSSAYNAEAFF. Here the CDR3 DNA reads TGTGCCAGCAGCTCCGCTTATAACGCTGAAGCTTTCTTT.

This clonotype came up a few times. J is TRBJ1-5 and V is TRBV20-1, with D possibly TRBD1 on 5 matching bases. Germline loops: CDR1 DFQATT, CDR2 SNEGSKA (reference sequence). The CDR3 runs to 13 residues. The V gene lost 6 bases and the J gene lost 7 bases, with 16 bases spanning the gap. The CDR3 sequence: CSAPSVGVQPQHF. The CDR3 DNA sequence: TGCAGTGCCCCCTCCGTAGGGGTCCAGCCCCAGCATTTT.

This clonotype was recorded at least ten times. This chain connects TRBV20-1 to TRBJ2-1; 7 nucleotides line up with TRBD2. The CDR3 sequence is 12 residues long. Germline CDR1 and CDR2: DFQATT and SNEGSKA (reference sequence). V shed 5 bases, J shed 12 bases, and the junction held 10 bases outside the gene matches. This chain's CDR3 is CSALSGESWQFF. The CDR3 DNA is TGCAGTGCTTTGAGCGGGGAGAGTTGGCAGTTCTTC.

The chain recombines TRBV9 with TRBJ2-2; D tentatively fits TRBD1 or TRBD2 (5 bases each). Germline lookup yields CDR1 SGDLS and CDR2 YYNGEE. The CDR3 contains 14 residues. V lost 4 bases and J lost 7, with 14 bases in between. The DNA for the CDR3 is TGTGCCAGCAGCTGGGGACCCCGCGGCGGGGAGCTGTTTTTT. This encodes CASSWGPRGGELFF.

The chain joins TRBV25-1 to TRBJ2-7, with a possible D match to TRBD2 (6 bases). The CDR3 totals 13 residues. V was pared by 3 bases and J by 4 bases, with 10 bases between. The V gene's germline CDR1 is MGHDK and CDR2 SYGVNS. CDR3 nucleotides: TGTGCCAGCAGTGATGGGGCGGGGTACGAGCAGTACTTC. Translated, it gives CASSDGAGYEQYF.

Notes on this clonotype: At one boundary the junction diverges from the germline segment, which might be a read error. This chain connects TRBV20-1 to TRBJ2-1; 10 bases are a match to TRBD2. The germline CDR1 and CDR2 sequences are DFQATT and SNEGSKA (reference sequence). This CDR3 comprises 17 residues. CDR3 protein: CCASSSGRGSSYNEQFF. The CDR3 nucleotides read TGCTGTGCTAGTTCTAGCGGGAGAGGTAGCTCCTACAATGAGCAGTTCTTC.

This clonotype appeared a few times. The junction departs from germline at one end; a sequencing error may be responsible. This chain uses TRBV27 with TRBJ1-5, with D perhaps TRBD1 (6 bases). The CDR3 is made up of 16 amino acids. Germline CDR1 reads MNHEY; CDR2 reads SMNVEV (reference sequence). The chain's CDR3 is CASSQVQGISDQPQHF. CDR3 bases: TGTGCCAGCAGTCAAGTACAGGGAATTAGCGATCAGCCCCAGCATTTT.

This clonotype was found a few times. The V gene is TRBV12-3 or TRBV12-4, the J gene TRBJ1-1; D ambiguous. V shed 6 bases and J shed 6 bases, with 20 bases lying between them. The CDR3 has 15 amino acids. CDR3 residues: CASSGRLGNTSEAFF. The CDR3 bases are TGTGCCAGCAGCGGACGACTTGGGAATACCTCTGAAGCTTTCTTT.